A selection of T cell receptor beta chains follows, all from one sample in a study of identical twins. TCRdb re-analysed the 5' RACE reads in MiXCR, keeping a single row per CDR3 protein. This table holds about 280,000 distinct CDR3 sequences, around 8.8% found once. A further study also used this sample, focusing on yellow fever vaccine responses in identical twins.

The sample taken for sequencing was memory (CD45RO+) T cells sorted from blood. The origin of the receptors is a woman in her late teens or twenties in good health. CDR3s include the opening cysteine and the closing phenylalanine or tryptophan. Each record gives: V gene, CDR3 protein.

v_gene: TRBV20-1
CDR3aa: CSASASGRYQETQYF

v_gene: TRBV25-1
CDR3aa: CASSDPQGLSTQYF

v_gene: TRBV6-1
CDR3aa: CASSGGWGQGHNEQFF

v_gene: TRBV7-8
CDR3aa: CASRQGPGSYGYTF

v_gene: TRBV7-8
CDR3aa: CASRKDGGADTQYF

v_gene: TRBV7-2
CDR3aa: CASRGLAKNIQYF

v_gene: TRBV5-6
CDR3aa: CASRAIAGPRDTQYF

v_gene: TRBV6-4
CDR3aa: CASSDSKAAPNEQFF

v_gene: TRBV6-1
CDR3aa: CASSALGTVTDTQYF

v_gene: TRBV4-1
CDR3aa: CASSQAVRGGQETQYF

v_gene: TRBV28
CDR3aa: CASSTPSAGSDTQYF

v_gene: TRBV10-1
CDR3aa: CASSNIAGTANTGELFF

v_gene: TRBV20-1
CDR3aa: CSAPIAGTLTGELFF

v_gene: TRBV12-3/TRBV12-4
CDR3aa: CASSLATNTEAFF

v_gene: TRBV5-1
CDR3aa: CASSIIPGQGAETQYF

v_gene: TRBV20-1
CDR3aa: CSASGIAGGPGDTQYF

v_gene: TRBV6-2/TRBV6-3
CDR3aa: CASSYRGLGPQHF